The 21 T cell receptor beta chains below were found in one sample sequenced in a study of blood T cell repertoires in COVID-19. Sequencing was performed with immunoSEQ multiplex PCR; in TCRdb, only in-frame clones are kept and a portion is missing. The sample contains 50,000 or so clones, approximately 87% of which appear only once. Input material: peripheral blood. The receptors derive from a man aged 35-49 years with active COVID-19.

The rearrangement uses TRBV21-1 and TRBJ2-1; the table's D call, TRBD2, was not checked against the DNA. TRBV21-1 is a listed pseudogene. The CDR3 contains 16 residues. The CDR3, as DNA: TGTGCCAGCAGCAAAGGAACTAGCGGGATCCACAATGAGCAGTTCTTC. Its translation is CASSKGTSGIHNEQFF.

The J gene is TRBJ2-3, the V gene TRBV24-1; tentatively, D is TRBD2 (5 bases). The CDR3 runs to 17 residues. Trimming cost V 5 bases and J 3 bases, with 20 bases left between them. The germline CDR1 and CDR2 sequences are KGHDR and SFDVKD. Here the CDR3 DNA reads TGTGCCACCAGTGGTCCAGCGGTAACCCCTCGTACAGATACGCAGTATTTT. Amino acid sequence: CATSGPAVTPRTDTQYF.

The chain combines TRBV7-8 with TRBJ2-2; D perhaps matches TRBD2 (6 bases). This CDR3 contains 18 residues. Deletions cut 4 bases from V and 1 base from J, with 19 bases between. The germline CDR1 and CDR2 sequences are SGHVS and FQNEAQ. CDR3 nucleotide sequence: TGTGCCAGCAGCTCCCGCCGTTCCGGGACTGAGAACACCGGGGAGCTGTTTTTT. Protein product: CASSSRRSGTENTGELFF.

The chain employs TRBV9 and TRBJ1-2, with D hard to call. The ends were cut back, 1 base at V and 4 bases at J, with 5 bases in the middle. The CDR3 is made up of 12 amino acids. Per the germline V gene, CDR1 is SGDLS and CDR2 is YYNGEE. Here the CDR3 reads CASSVYGYGYTF. The CDR3 bases are TGTGCCAGCAGCGTATACGGCTATGGCTACACCTTC.

This rearrangement joins TRBV2 to TRBJ2-1; TRBD2 is a possible D gene (6 bases). CDR1 and CDR2 from the germline V gene are SNHLY and FYNNEI. This CDR3 is built from 15 residues. The germline V and J ends were trimmed by 3 bases and 4 bases, with 13 bases remaining between them. The CDR3 DNA reads TGTGCCAGCAGTGAGGGCACTGGAGGGTACAATGAGCAGTTCTTC. Translating gives CASSEGTGGYNEQFF.

This sequence joins TRBV27 and TRBJ2-5; 7 bases agree with TRBD1. Germline V gives CDR1 MNHEY, CDR2 SMNVEV (reference sequence). The CDR3 has 13 residues. Trimming removed 6 bases from V and 5 bases from J; junction bases left unmatched: 6. The DNA for the CDR3 is TGTGCCAGCAGCGGTGCAGGGGGTGAGACCCAGTACTTC. This translates into CASSGAGGETQYF.

V usage is TRBV7-9 and J usage is TRBJ1-3; D ambiguous. The CDR3 has 14 amino acids. Germline assignment: CDR1 SEHNR and CDR2 FQNEAQ (reference sequence). V lost 3 bases and J lost 0, with 6 bases in between. The CDR3 loop reads CASSFSRSGNTIYF. The CDR3 DNA is TGTGCCAGCAGCTTCTCCCGCTCTGGAAACACCATATATTTT.

The chain employs TRBV6-5 and TRBJ1-5, with D perhaps matching TRBD1 (5 bases). With 0 bases removed from V and 7 bases from J, the gap between germline ends came to 13 bases. CDR1 MNHEY and CDR2 SVGAGI come from the germline V gene. This CDR3 comprises 15 residues. CDR3 protein: CASSYSSRARQPQHF. CDR3 nucleotides: TGTGCCAGCAGTTACTCGAGCAGGGCTAGGCAGCCCCAGCATTTT.

The rearrangement uses TRBV2 and TRBJ1-5; 8 bases are a match to TRBD1. Germline CDR1 is SNHLY and CDR2 is FYNNEI. V was clipped by 4 bases and J by 0 bases; unmatched bases: 5. The CDR3 contains 16 residues. The CDR3 reads CASSVGQGYSNQPQHF. For the CDR3, the DNA is TGTGCCAGCAGTGTTGGACAGGGTTATAGCAATCAGCCCCAGCATTTT. The full variable domain, completed using reference TRBV2 and TRBJ1-5, is EPEVTQTPSHQVTQMGQEVILRCVPISNHLYFYWYRQILGQKVEFLVSFYNNEISEKSEIFDDQFSVERPDGSNFTLKIRSTKLEDSAMYFCASSVGQGYSNQPQHFGDGTRLSIL.

The rearrangement uses TRBV12-3 or TRBV12-4 and TRBJ1-2, with no clear D. V was shortened by 2 bases and J by 8 bases, with 12 bases between the two germline ends. The length of the CDR3 is 13 residues. CDR3: CASSLRHGSGYTF. The CDR3 region has the DNA TGTGCCAGCAGTTTAAGACACGGCTCAGGCTACACCTTC.

The V call is TRBV11-2, the J call TRBJ1-1; D not certain. This CDR3 region has 13 residues. V lost 11 bases, J lost 4 bases, and 17 bases lay in between. The germline V gene encodes CDR1 SGHAT and CDR2 FQNNGV. The CDR3 is CAATAGLGTEAFF. Here the CDR3 DNA reads TGTGCCGCAACGGCCGGGTTGGGCACTGAAGCTTTCTTT.

The chain combines TRBV15 with TRBJ1-6; the D gene is possibly TRBD1 (6 bases). V lost 2 bases and J 5 bases, leaving 13 bases between the germline ends. This CDR3 contains 16 residues. Germline assignment: CDR1 LNHNV and CDR2 YYDKDF (reference sequence). CDR3 DNA sequence: TGTGCCACCAGCAGAAGGATGAGGACAGATAATTCACCCCTCCACTTT. It encodes CATSRRMRTDNSPLHF. Variable domain in full (rest from reference TRBV15 and TRBJ1-6): DAMVIQNPRYQVTQFGKPVTLSCSQTLNHNVMYWYQQKSSQAPKLLFHYYDKDFNNEADTPDNFQSRRPNTSFCFLDIRSPGLGDTAMYLCATSRRMRTDNSPLHFGNGTRLTVT.

The V gene is TRBV29-1, the J gene TRBJ2-5; TRBD1 matches 10 bases. The V gene end was trimmed by 4 bases and the J gene end by 5 bases; junction bases not matched to a gene: 4. This CDR3 is 13 amino acids long. The germline V gene has CDR1 SQVTM and CDR2 ANQGSEA. The CDR3 DNA is TGCAGCGTTGTTGGGACAGGGGCTGAGACCCAGTACTTC. Translating it yields CSVVGTGAETQYF.

The chain employs TRBV19 and TRBJ2-7, with 11 bases fitting TRBD2. Trimming took 1 base from V and 0 from J; bases not matched to a gene: 2. The CDR3 is 16 residues long. Per germline, CDR1 LNHDA and CDR2 SQIVND (reference sequence). The CDR3 reads CASSIGTSGFSYEQYF. For the CDR3, the DNA is TGTGCCAGTAGTATAGGGACTAGCGGGTTCTCCTACGAGCAGTACTTC.

The chain employs TRBV9 and TRBJ2-7; 10 nucleotides align to TRBD2. The junction had 5 bases not matched to a gene; V was cut back by 4 bases and J by 1 base. The CDR3 is made up of 15 amino acids. Germline-derived CDR1 and CDR2 are SGDLS and YYNGEE. In nucleotides, the CDR3 is TGTGCCAGCAGCCCTAGCGGGAGTCGTTCCTACGAGCAGTACTTC. Translation: CASSPSGSRSYEQYF.

The chain couples TRBV6-5 to TRBJ1-3; tentatively, D is TRBD1 (5 bases). V lost 6 bases and J 3 bases, leaving 15 bases between the germline ends. CDR1 and CDR2 from the germline V gene are MNHEY and SVGAGI. The CDR3 runs to 15 residues. The CDR3 region is CASSFRQRFGNTIYF. CDR3 nucleotides: TGTGCCAGCAGCTTTAGACAGCGCTTTGGAAACACCATATATTTT.

The CDR3 coding sequence is TGTGCCAGCAGCTTGCGAGCGGGAGGAGGCGAGCAGTACTTC. Translated, it gives CASSLRAGGGEQYF. The chain links TRBV13 to TRBJ2-7; TRBD2 aligns across 9 bases. Trimming cost V 3 bases and J 6 bases; bases outside gene matches: 6. Germline CDR1 reads PRHDT; CDR2 reads FYEKMQ (reference sequence). There are 14 residues in the CDR3. The entire variable domain, with the rest obtained from reference TRBV13 and TRBJ2-7, is as follows: AAGVIQSPRHLIKEKRETATLKCYPIPRHDTVYWYQQGPGQDPQFLISFYEKMQSDKGSIPDRFSAQQFSDYHSELNMSSLELGDSALYFCASSLRAGGGEQYFGPGTRLTVT.

The chain links TRBV11-2 to TRBJ1-1; 8 positions agree with TRBD1. Per germline, CDR1 SGHAT and CDR2 FQNNGV. J lost 3 bases, V lost 1 base, and 1 base had no gene match. The length of the CDR3 is 14 residues. The CDR3 region is CASSLAGGDTEAFF. For the CDR3, the DNA is TGTGCCAGCAGCTTAGCAGGGGGCGACACTGAAGCTTTCTTT. Complete variable domain (other parts from reference TRBV11-2 and TRBJ1-1): EAGVAQSPRYKIIEKRQSVAFWCNPISGHATLYWYQQILGQGPKLLIQFQNNGVVDDSQLPKDRFSAERLKGVDSTLKIQPAKLEDSAVYLCASSLAGGDTEAFFGQGTRLTVV.

The chain has TRBV7-3 and TRBJ2-1; D is perhaps TRBD2 (6 bases). CDR3 length: 15 residues. CDR1 is SGHTA and CDR2 is FQGTGA in the germline V gene. Trimming pared 1 base from V and 10 bases from J, leaving 17 bases between. The CDR3, as DNA: TGTGCCAGCAGCTTAAACTCGGGGGAATCAGGGGAGCAGTTCTTC. Protein product: CASSLNSGESGEQFF.

In its sample, this clone was seen once. The CDR3: CASSPQETQYF. CDR3 DNA sequence: TGTGCCAGCAGCCCGCAAGAGACCCAGTACTTC. The chain joins TRBV7-9 to TRBJ2-5; no firm D call. The CDR3 loop spans 11 amino acids. Germline assignment: CDR1 SEHNR and CDR2 FQNEAQ (reference sequence). Trimming cost V 5 bases and J 2 bases, with 3 bases left between them.

CDR3 in amino acids: CASSLATSGTYNEQFF. CDR3 nucleotide sequence: TGTGCCAGCAGTTTGGCGACTAGCGGTACTTACAATGAGCAGTTCTTC. The chain employs TRBV27 and TRBJ2-1; 9 nucleotides match TRBD2. J was trimmed by 4 bases and V by 3 bases; bases with no gene match: 7. The CDR3 sequence is 16 residues long. Germline assignment: CDR1 MNHEY and CDR2 SMNVEV (reference sequence).